This T cell receptor beta chain is from a study of CXCR3-negative and CXCR3-positive naive CD8 T cells. Study-level background: The libraries yielded 120 million to 150 million TRB reads, about 1.5 +/- 0.3 million each.

UMI-labeled 5' RACE yielded the TRB cDNA libraries. TCRdb reanalyzed the 5' RACE reads, giving one entry per CDR3 protein sequence and no DNA. This repertoire includes some 48,000 distinct CDR3 sequences. The CDR3 is made up of 16 amino acids. Comment on this clonotype: No antigen is known for it.

Whole-study results and caveats: Comparably high diversity was seen in both naive subsets, and much lower diversity in memory CD8+ cells.

The chain uses TRBV12-3 or TRBV12-4 and TRBJ1-1; TCRdb designates TRBD1, a call that cannot be tested without DNA. The material sequenced was naive CXCR3- CD8+ T cells from blood. The subset here: CD45RO-CCR7+CD27+CD95- naive CD8+ T cells lacking CXCR3 (TNR3-). The receptor was isolated from a human donor in good health. Some clones in this sample may be carry-over from other donors' samples. The CDR3 protein is CASSFTRDIWDTEAFF.